One sample yielded the 15 T cell receptor beta chains listed below, sequenced in a study of CD8 T cells in Susac syndrome. Roughly 0.5 to 1 ug RNA was reverse transcribed with random hexamers. A single record per CDR3 protein comes from TCRdb applying MiXCR to the immunoSEQ multiplex PCR reads. The sample has under 200,000 distinct CDR3 sequences, around 95% seen once. Sequencing input: CD4+ T cells from PBMCs. Every receptor here comes from a human donor with Susac syndrome.

This clonotype appeared a single time. This chain joins TRBV28 and TRBJ1-5; D may be TRBD1 (5 bases). The germline V gene has CDR1 MDHEN and CDR2 SYDVKM. V dropped 3 bases and J dropped 6 bases, with 18 bases sitting between them. This CDR3 spans 16 amino acids. The CDR3 sequence is CASSFGAGGSGQPQHF. The CDR3 DNA reads TGTGCCAGCAGTTTCGGGGCGGGGGGAAGCGGTCAGCCCCAGCATTTT.

This chain links TRBV18 with TRBJ2-5; a weak D match, TRBD1 (6 bases). Trimming removed 6 bases from V and 3 bases from J, with 17 bases in between. CDR1 and CDR2 from the germline V gene are KGHSH and LQKENI. The CDR3 is 15 amino acids. The CDR3 coding sequence is TGTGCCAGCTCGATAAATGAAGGACAGAAAGAGACCCAGTACTTC. Translating it yields CASSINEGQKETQYF.

J is TRBJ2-1 and V is TRBV4-3, with unresolved D. With 2 bases removed from V and 9 bases from J, the gap between germline ends came to 11 bases. The germline gives CDR1 LGHNA, CDR2 YSLEER. CDR3 length: 13 amino acids. CDR3 DNA: TGCGCCAGCAGCCAATCAACAGACCGTGAGCAGTTCTTC. This codes for CASSQSTDREQFF.

V is TRBV29-1 and J is TRBJ2-3; D is unclear. Germline assignment: CDR1 SQVTM and CDR2 ANQGSEA. The V gene lost 2 bases and the J gene lost 3 bases, with 6 bases spanning the gap. The CDR3 extends over 12 amino acids. The CDR3, as DNA: TGCAGCGTTGAACCCAGGACAGATACGCAGTATTTT. Translated: CSVEPRTDTQYF.

The gene calls are TRBV20-1 and TRBJ1-1; tentative D call: TRBD1 (5 bases). The V end was cut by 5 bases, the J end by 2 bases, with 9 bases between. The CDR3 is 12 amino acids. Germline lookup yields CDR1 DFQATT and CDR2 SNEGSKA (reference sequence). The CDR3 region has the DNA TGCAGTGCTGGTGACAGTAACACTGAAGCTTTCTTT. Protein: CSAGDSNTEAFF.

The rearrangement joins TRBV5-1 to TRBJ2-5; D is uncertain. The CDR3 loop spans 15 amino acids. V was clipped by 4 bases and J by 1 base, with 14 bases between them. Germline lookup yields CDR1 SGHRS and CDR2 YFSETQ. For the CDR3, the DNA is TGCGCCAGCAGCCCGGGCAGAGGATTCCAAGAGACCCAGTACTTC. This codes for CASSPGRGFQETQYF.

V gene TRBV24-1 combines with J gene TRBJ2-5; perhaps TRBD1 as D (6 bases). Germline V CDR1 and CDR2: KGHDR, SFDVKD. CDR3 length: 14 residues. V was shortened by 7 bases and J by 5 bases, with 16 bases between the two germline ends. The CDR3 loop is CATSLPGVEETQYF. The CDR3 region has the DNA TGTGCCACCAGCTTACCAGGGGTTGAGGAGACCCAGTACTTC.

This clonotype appeared a single time. The V gene is TRBV16, the J gene TRBJ2-5; no definite D call. V was pared by 4 bases and J by 6 bases, with 9 bases between. Germline values: CDR1 KGHSY, CDR2 FQNENV. The CDR3 is 12 residues long. CDR3 protein: CASSLVTKTQYF. DNA for the CDR3: TGTGCCAGCAGCCTAGTCACGAAGACCCAGTACTTC.

A single count supports this clonotype. The CDR3 here is CASSVVAGVTGELFF. In DNA, the CDR3 is TGTGCCAGCAGCGTAGTAGCGGGAGTCACCGGGGAGCTGTTTTTT. The chain couples TRBV9 to TRBJ2-2; 9 nucleotides line up with TRBD2. V lost 0 bases to trimming and J lost 4 bases; unmatched junction nucleotides: 1. The germline CDR1 and CDR2 sequences are SGDLS and YYNGEE. This CDR3 is 15 amino acids long.

The table lists this clonotype with a count of one. CDR3 nucleotide sequence: TGCAGCGTTGAAGGCCTAGCGGGAATTACTGAGCAGTTCTTC. As protein: CSVEGLAGITEQFF. The chain combines TRBV29-1 with TRBJ2-1; 9 bases are a match to TRBD2. CDR3 length equals 14 residues. Unmatched junction bases numbered 7, after V lost 1 base and J lost 9 bases. Germline V CDR1 and CDR2: SQVTM, ANQGSEA.

The chain joins TRBV27 to TRBJ2-7, with 9 bases aligning to TRBD1. The V gene's germline CDR1 is MNHEY and CDR2 SMNVEV (reference sequence). This CDR3 comprises 15 residues. V trimming: 3 bases; J trimming: 3 bases; junction bases outside the gene matches: 6. This CDR3 is CASSFDWTGVYEQYF. The CDR3 nucleotides read TGTGCCAGCAGTTTTGATTGGACAGGGGTCTACGAGCAGTACTTC.

This sequence joins TRBV5-4 and TRBJ2-3, with 7 bases identical to TRBD2. V dropped 2 bases and J dropped 4; count of bases not matched to a gene: 4. Germline V lookup: CDR1 SGHNT, CDR2 YYREEE (reference sequence). The CDR3 has 14 amino acids. The CDR3: CASSLPREADTQYF. The CDR3 region has the DNA TGTGCCAGCAGCTTACCTCGGGAGGCAGATACGCAGTATTTT.

This chain uses TRBV2 with TRBJ2-2, with D hard to call. Germline CDR1 and CDR2: SNHLY and FYNNEI. V lost 3 bases, J lost 6 bases, and 8 bases lay in between. This CDR3 contains 13 residues. The CDR3: CASSEGIAGELFF. The CDR3 nucleotides are TGTGCCAGCAGTGAGGGTATAGCCGGGGAGCTGTTTTTT.

This rearrangement joins TRBV5-4 to TRBJ1-6, with TRBD1 as a possible D gene (5 bases). Per the germline V gene, CDR1 is SGHNT and CDR2 is YYREEE (reference sequence). The V gene lost 4 bases and the J gene lost 8 bases, with 16 bases spanning the gap. CDR3 length: 15 residues. The CDR3: CASSPDSTSYSPLHF. The CDR3 region has the DNA TGTGCCAGCAGCCCTGACAGTACCTCTTATTCACCCCTCCACTTT.

V usage is TRBV19 and J usage is TRBJ2-7; perhaps TRBD1 as D (5 bases). With 8 bases removed from V and 3 bases from J, the gap between germline ends came to 14 bases. Germline values: CDR1 LNHDA, CDR2 SQIVND (reference sequence). The CDR3 covers 13 residues. CDR3 in DNA: TGTGCCAGTGCGCAACAGGTTAACTACGAGCAGTACTTC. Protein sequence: CASAQQVNYEQYF.